These 5 T cell receptor beta chains originate from one sample sequenced in a study of spatial heterogeneity in lung cancer. TCRdb processed the 5' RACE reads anew with MiXCR; each CDR3 protein has one entry. The sample has about 5,600 distinct CDR3 sequences, roughly 7.6% seen once; the top ten hold around 27%. These TCRs' antigens remain unknown. Time point described: sample taken at primary tumor resection. Study findings and constraints: Counts of expanded intratumoral alpha and beta TCRs tracked tumor mutation counts.

The sample consisted of lung tumor tissue, taken at surgery. These receptors were obtained from a female donor with early-stage non-small cell lung cancer.

Concerning this clonotype: This beta chain was picked up by a library intended for alpha chains and is off target, so its count carries little meaning. The V call is TRBV7-2, the J call TRBJ2-7; 10 bases align to TRBD2. CDR1 and CDR2 from the germline V gene are SGHTA and FQGNSA. The CDR3 is 14 residues long. J gave up 2 bases and V 5 bases, and 3 bases lay outside the gene matches. The DNA of the CDR3 is TGTGCCAGCAGCGTTAGCGGGGGGCCCTACGAGCAGTACTTC. Its protein is CASSVSGGPYEQYF.

Ten or more counts support this clonotype. For a library built for alpha chains, this beta chain is a stray read; little rests on its size. V and J are TRBV20-1 and TRBJ1-2, with 8 bases identical to TRBD1. The CDR3 has 12 residues. Trimming took 4 bases from V and 6 from J; bases not matched to a gene: 4. Germline V CDR1 and CDR2: DFQATT, SNEGSKA (reference sequence). This CDR3 reads CSAIGQGDGYTF. In DNA, the CDR3 is TGCAGTGCTATAGGACAGGGAGATGGCTACACCTTC.

Only a few counts were recorded for this clonotype. Being one base from a much bigger clone, this may be a read error. This beta chain is off target for a library built for alpha chains, so its abundance means little. V gene TRBV20-1 combines with J gene TRBJ1-2, with 7 bases lining up with TRBD1. The CDR3 has 13 amino acids. Germline assignment: CDR1 DFQATT and CDR2 SNEGSKA (reference sequence). DNA for the CDR3: TGCGGTGCGACCCGGACAGGAAGCTATGGCTACACCTTC. Its protein product is CGATRTGSYGYTF.

This clonotype is medium-sized (0.01 to 0.1%) in the sample. This beta chain is an off-target read within a library intended for alpha chains, so its frequency means little. This chain links TRBV12-3 or TRBV12-4 with TRBJ1-2, with 7 positions matching TRBD1. With V trimmed by 3 bases and J by 3 bases, 13 bases remained unmatched. CDR3 length: 17 amino acids. The chain's CDR3 is CASSFGTVPTGDYGYTF. CDR3 DNA sequence: TGTGCCAGCAGTTTTGGGACAGTCCCCACAGGGGACTATGGCTACACCTTC.

This clonotype appeared many times. The library was designed around alpha chains, so this beta chain is a stray read whose abundance carries little weight. V is TRBV7-2 and J is TRBJ2-7, with D maybe TRBD2 (6 bases). The ends were cut back, 0 bases at V and 5 bases at J, with 8 bases in the middle. CDR1 is SGHTA, CDR2 FQGNSA, per germline. The CDR3 spans 13 residues. CDR3 sequence (DNA): TGTGCCAGCAGCTTAGCGTGGGGGGACGAGCAGTACTTC. Protein product: CASSLAWGDEQYF.